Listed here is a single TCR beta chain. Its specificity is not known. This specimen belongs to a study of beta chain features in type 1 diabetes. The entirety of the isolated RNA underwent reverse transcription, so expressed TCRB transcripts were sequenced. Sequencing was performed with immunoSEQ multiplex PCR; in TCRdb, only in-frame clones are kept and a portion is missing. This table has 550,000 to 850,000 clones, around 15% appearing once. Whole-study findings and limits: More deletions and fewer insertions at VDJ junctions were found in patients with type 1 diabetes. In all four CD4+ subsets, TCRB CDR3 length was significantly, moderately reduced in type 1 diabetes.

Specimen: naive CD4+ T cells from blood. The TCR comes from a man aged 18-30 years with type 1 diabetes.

The CDR3 sequence: CASSSGLAGIYEQYF. CDR3 DNA: TGTGCCAGCAGCTCCGGACTAGCGGGGATCTACGAGCAGTACTTC. This chain links TRBV9 with TRBJ2-7; 12 bases are shared with TRBD2. The CDR3 consists of 15 residues. The V and J ends lost 4 bases and 3 bases, in that order; junction bases with no gene match: 5. Looked up from germline, CDR1 is SGDLS and CDR2 is YYNGEE.